These 10 T cell receptor beta chains were all obtained from the same sample, sequenced in a study of blood T cells in healthy people across ages. A second 7 to 11 cycle PCR used barcoded and J-beta primers. TCRdb used MiXCR to reprocess the 5' RACE reads, holding one entry per CDR3 protein. This sample has some 880,000 distinct CDR3 sequences, with around 34% found just once. The sample was blood. These receptors were taken from a man aged 18 to 35 in good health.

Concerning this clonotype: It may be a read error: a sequence one base away is much more abundant. V and J are TRBV7-3 and TRBJ1-2; TRBD1 is a possible D gene (5 bases). V lost 6 bases and J 12 bases, leaving 26 bases between the germline ends. Germline CDR1 is SGHTA and CDR2 is FQGTGA. There are 15 residues in the CDR3. The CDR3 reads CASRSGSGSIASHTF. CDR3 DNA: TGTGCCAGCAGGTCGGGGTCAGGGAGCATTGCTAGCCACACCTTC.

In this sample, this clonotype turned up a few times. In DNA form, the CDR3 reads TGTGCCAGCAGCTTAGAGCGGGGGCCCCTTACCGGGGAGCTGTTTTTT. Protein product: CASSLERGPLTGELFF. The rearrangement uses TRBV7-2 and TRBJ2-2, with 8 bases that match TRBD2. CDR1 is SGHTA, CDR2 FQGNSA, per germline. This CDR3 comprises 16 residues. V gave up 1 base and J gave up 5 bases; unmatched junction bases: 6.

In its sample, this clonotype was seen a few times. The chain has TRBV9 and TRBJ1-2, with D perhaps TRBD1 (6 bases). V was shortened by 3 bases and J by 4 bases, with 16 bases between the two germline ends. Germline V gene lookup returns CDR1 SGDLS and CDR2 YYNGEE. There are 15 residues in the CDR3. The DNA for the CDR3 is TGTGCCAGCAGCGCCACACAGGGAAGGAGCTATGGCTACACCTTC. It yields the protein CASSATQGRSYGYTF.

The chain is built from TRBV20-1 and TRBJ2-7, with D unresolved. Between the trimmed V and J ends, which lost 3 bases and 6 bases, there was a span of 15 bases. The length of the CDR3 is 13 residues. Looked up from germline, CDR1 is DFQATT and CDR2 is SNEGSKA (reference sequence). Here the CDR3 reads CSASVADPSEQYF. CDR3 nucleotides: TGCAGTGCTAGTGTGGCAGACCCCTCCGAGCAGTACTTC.

In this sample, this clonotype turned up a few times. The chain joins TRBV20-1 to TRBJ1-5, with 7 nucleotides matching TRBD1. This CDR3 is built from 13 residues. V shed 6 bases, J shed 3 bases, and the junction held 5 bases outside the gene matches. Germline values: CDR1 DFQATT, CDR2 SNEGSKA (reference sequence). In DNA, the CDR3 is TGCAGTGCAAAGACAGGGCCCAATCAGCCCCAGCATTTT. It encodes CSAKTGPNQPQHF.

The chain employs TRBV29-1 and TRBJ1-2; possible D gene TRBD1, 5 bases. V lost 7 bases and J 7 bases, leaving 22 bases between the germline ends. The CDR3 length is 14 residues. From germline, CDR1 is SQVTM and CDR2 ANQGSEA. The CDR3 nucleotides read TGCAGCGGGAGCGGCAGGGAAGAAGGGCTTGGCTACACCTTC. It is translated as CSGSGREEGLGYTF.

The CDR3 DNA reads as TGTGCCAGCAGAATGGGAGCGGGGGCTTACAATGAGCAGTTCTTC. It codes for CASRMGAGAYNEQFF. V is TRBV2 and J is TRBJ2-1; TRBD2 matches 8 bases. The CDR3 totals 15 residues. J lost 4 bases, V lost 6 bases, and 8 bases had no gene match. Per the germline V gene, CDR1 is SNHLY and CDR2 is FYNNEI. The full variable domain, completed using reference TRBV2 and TRBJ2-1, is EPEVTQTPSHQVTQMGQEVILRCVPISNHLYFYWYRQILGQKVEFLVSFYNNEISEKSEIFDDQFSVERPDGSNFTLKIRSTKLEDSAMYFCASRMGAGAYNEQFFGPGTRLTVL.

In this sample, this clonotype turned up many times. The genes are TRBV6-6 and TRBJ2-7; the D is unclear. Germline CDR1 and CDR2: MNHNY and SVGAGI (reference sequence). Trimming cost V 4 bases and J 0 bases, with 7 bases left between them. The CDR3 runs 13 residues. The CDR3 region is CASSFRSSYEQYF. As DNA, the CDR3 is TGTGCCAGCAGTTTCCGGAGCTCCTACGAGCAGTACTTC.

The chain uses TRBV5-1 and TRBJ2-5; D remains unclear. The CDR3 consists of 12 residues. CDR1 SGHRS and CDR2 YFSETQ come from the germline V gene. The V and J ends lost 1 base and 11 bases respectively, with 12 bases between them. The CDR3 reads CASSLPRNEQYF. CDR3 sequence (DNA): TGCGCCAGCAGCTTGCCTAGGAATGAGCAGTACTTC.

The chain links TRBV29-1 to TRBJ1-1, with 9 bases aligning to TRBD1. Germline V lookup: CDR1 SQVTM, CDR2 ANQGSEA. The CDR3 has 14 residues. DNA for the CDR3: TGCAGTCACGAAGGGGACAGGGCCTTTTCTGAAGCTTTCTTT. It specifies CSHEGDRAFSEAFF.